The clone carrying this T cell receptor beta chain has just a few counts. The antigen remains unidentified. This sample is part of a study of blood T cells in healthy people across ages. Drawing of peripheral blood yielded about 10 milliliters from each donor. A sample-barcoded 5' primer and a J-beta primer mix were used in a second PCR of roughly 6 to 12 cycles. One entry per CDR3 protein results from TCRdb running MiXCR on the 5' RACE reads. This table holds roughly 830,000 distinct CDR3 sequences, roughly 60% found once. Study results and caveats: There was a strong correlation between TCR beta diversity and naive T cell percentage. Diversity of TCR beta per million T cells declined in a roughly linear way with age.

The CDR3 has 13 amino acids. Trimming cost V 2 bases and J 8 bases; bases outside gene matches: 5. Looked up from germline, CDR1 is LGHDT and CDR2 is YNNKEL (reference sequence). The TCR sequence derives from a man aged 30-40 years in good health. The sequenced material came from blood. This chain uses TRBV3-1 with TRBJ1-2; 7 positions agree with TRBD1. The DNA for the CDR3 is TGTGCCAGCAGCCAATCGGACAGGCGGGGCTACACCTTC. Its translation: CASSQSDRRGYTF.